These 22 T cell receptor beta chains were all obtained from the same sample, sequenced in a study of shared clonotypes between healthy human individuals. Assay used: immunoSEQ multiplex PCR; TCRdb lists only in-frame clones, some missing. The data contain almost 750,000 clones, 72% of them singletons. Material: memory CD4+ T cells sorted from blood. Indicated subset: CD45RA-negative fraction. The receptors were sampled from a woman under 40 in good health.

This chain connects TRBV5-1 to TRBJ2-7; D call uncertain. The germline V and J ends were trimmed by 2 bases and 1 base, with 7 bases remaining between them. This CDR3 spans 13 amino acids. Germline V gene lookup returns CDR1 SGHRS and CDR2 YFSETQ. In DNA, the CDR3 is TGCGCCAGCAGCTTTTGGCAGTCCTACGAGCAGTACTTC. It encodes CASSFWQSYEQYF.

The genes are TRBV18 and TRBJ1-1; D is unclear. V was trimmed by 6 bases and J by 1 base, leaving 12 bases between them. CDR1 and CDR2 (germline): KGHSH, LQKENI. CDR3 size: 14 residues. CDR3 sequence reads: CASSPQRGNTEAFF. The CDR3 region has the DNA TGTGCCAGCTCCCCCCAACGGGGGAACACTGAAGCTTTCTTT. The whole variable domain, remainder taken from reference TRBV18 and TRBJ1-1, is NAGVMQNPRHLVRRRGQEARLRCSPMKGHSHVYWYRQLPEEGLKFMVYLQKENIIDESGMPKERFSAEFPKEGPSILRIQQVVRGDSAAYFCASSPQRGNTEAFFGQGTRLTVV.

This clone was observed a few times. The DNA of the CDR3 is TGTGCCATCAGTGATCGAGGACCTGGTGAGCAGTTCTTC. This sequence encodes CAISDRGPGEQFF. V usage is TRBV10-3 and J usage is TRBJ2-1; D remains ambiguous. Deletions cut 3 bases from V and 9 bases from J, with 12 bases between. CDR3 size: 13 residues. Germline values: CDR1 ENHRY, CDR2 SYGVKD.

The rearrangement joins TRBV5-1 to TRBJ2-2, with D unclear. Germline V gene sequence: CDR1 SGHRS, CDR2 YFSETQ. V was shortened by 0 bases and J by 4 bases, with 13 bases between the two germline ends. CDR3 length equals 16 residues. Here the CDR3 reads CASSLGSGRVTGELFF. CDR3 sequence (DNA): TGCGCCAGCAGCTTGGGATCAGGACGTGTCACCGGGGAGCTGTTTTTT.

This clone has at least ten counts. This sample includes further DNA sequences coding for the same CDR3. V is TRBV4-1 and J is TRBJ2-5, with TRBD2 identical over 11 bases. With 5 bases clipped from V and 2 bases from J, the junction kept 4 bases outside the gene matches. There are 15 residues in the CDR3. Germline assignment: CDR1 MGHRA and CDR2 YSYEKL. The CDR3 here is CASSFRTSGQETQYF. The CDR3 DNA is TGCGCCAGCAGCTTCCGGACTAGCGGGCAAGAGACCCAGTACTTC.

V is TRBV28 and J is TRBJ2-1; TRBD2 aligns across 10 bases. In germline, CDR1 is MDHEN, CDR2 SYDVKM. The length of the CDR3 is 13 residues. The CDR3: CAVRTSGDNEQFF. For the CDR3, the DNA is TGTGCAGTACGGACTAGCGGAGACAATGAGCAGTTCTTC.

The chain uses TRBV2 and TRBJ1-1; tentative D call: TRBD1 (5 bases). The V end lost 6 bases, the J end lost 0 bases, and 11 bases lay between the germline ends. The CDR3 is 14 residues long. The germline V gene encodes CDR1 SNHLY and CDR2 FYNNEI. CDR3 nucleotides: TGTGCCAGCAGAAGCAGGGTGATGAACACTGAAGCTTTCTTT. Its translation is CASRSRVMNTEAFF.

Written as DNA, the CDR3 is TGTGCCAGCAGTTTGAAACCGTGGGGTCGTGAACGCACTGAAGCTTTCTTT. Its protein is CASSLKPWGRERTEAFF. The chain recombines TRBV27 with TRBJ1-1, with unresolved D. This CDR3 is built from 17 residues. CDR1 and CDR2 (germline): MNHEY, SMNVEV (reference sequence). The V gene lost 3 bases and the J gene lost 4 bases, with 21 bases spanning the gap.

This clone has a count of ten or more. This chain links TRBV5-5 with TRBJ1-1; 7 bases agree with TRBD1. V lost 6 bases, J lost 0 bases, and 14 bases stayed unmatched. This CDR3 contains 17 residues. The germline CDR1 and CDR2 sequences are SGHKS and YYEKEE (reference sequence). The CDR3, as DNA: TGTGCCAGCACCTCCTCCTACCGGGACAGCATGAACACTGAAGCTTTCTTT. Its protein is CASTSSYRDSMNTEAFF.

The V call is TRBV6-4, the J call TRBJ2-3; 7 positions match TRBD1. Trimming at V came to 6 bases and at J to 4 bases, leaving 7 bases not matched to a gene. The CDR3 runs to 14 residues. The V gene's germline CDR1 is MRHNA and CDR2 SNTAGT. Here the CDR3 DNA reads TGTGCCAGCAGCGTACAGGGGAAAGCAGATACGCAGTATTTT. Protein product: CASSVQGKADTQYF.

V usage is TRBV2 and J usage is TRBJ1-4; 9 bases agree with TRBD1. Germline loops: CDR1 SNHLY, CDR2 FYNNEI. The V segment lost 9 bases and the J segment 7 bases; nucleotides outside the gene matches: 6. The CDR3 covers 13 residues. The CDR3 sequence is CARGGQGREKLFF. In DNA, the CDR3 is TGTGCCAGAGGGGGACAGGGACGTGAAAAACTGTTTTTT.

V and J are TRBV7-2 and TRBJ2-7; D remains unclear. Trimming removed 10 bases from V and 0 bases from J, with 13 bases in between. The CDR3 has 13 amino acids. The germline V gene encodes CDR1 SGHTA and CDR2 FQGNSA. In nucleotides, the CDR3 is TGTGCCACGAGAGTACTTTACTCCTACGAGCAGTACTTC. This codes for CATRVLYSYEQYF.

V usage is TRBV29-1 and J usage is TRBJ2-1, with 14 bases matching TRBD2. The CDR3 spans 18 residues. The germline gives CDR1 SQVTM, CDR2 ANQGSEA. V trimming: 4 bases; J trimming: 4 bases; junction bases outside the gene matches: 12. The CDR3 spells CSVGSPGLAGARYNEQFF. CDR3 coding DNA: TGCAGCGTTGGTTCCCCGGGACTAGCGGGAGCGAGGTACAATGAGCAGTTCTTC.

CDR3 sequence (DNA): TGCGCCAGCAGCCAGGGGGAGGATGGCTACACCTTC. Translated: CASSQGEDGYTF. The chain links TRBV5-1 to TRBJ1-2; 7 bases align to TRBD1. In germline, CDR1 is SGHRS, CDR2 YFSETQ. The CDR3 runs 12 residues. The V and J ends lost 4 bases and 6 bases, in that order; junction bases with no gene match: 3. Full variable domain (rest looked up from reference TRBV5-1 and TRBJ1-2): KAGVTQTPRYLIKTRGQQVTLSCSPISGHRSVSWYQQTPGQGLQFLFEYFSETQRNKGNFPGRFSGRQFSNSRSEMNVSTLELGDSALYLCASSQGEDGYTFGSGTRLTVV.

J is TRBJ2-1 and V is TRBV4-2; 10 nucleotides line up with TRBD2. CDR1 is LGHNA, CDR2 YNFKEQ, per germline. Trimming removed 0 bases from V and 3 bases from J; junction bases left unmatched: 5. The CDR3 has 17 residues. The CDR3 DNA reads TGTGCCAGCAGCCAAGAAGCCCGACTAGCGGGCTACAATGAGCAGTTCTTC. This codes for CASSQEARLAGYNEQFF.

This clone occurred many times. The chain carries TRBV5-3 and TRBJ2-7; D is unresolved. TRBV5-3 falls under the ORF class, with uncertain function. The CDR3 spans 15 residues. Trimming removed 6 bases from V and 2 bases from J, with 18 bases in between. The CDR3 spells CARIMVWAAPYEQYF. The CDR3 region has the DNA TGTGCCAGAATTATGGTTTGGGCAGCACCCTACGAGCAGTACTTC.

The chain is built from TRBV5-8 and TRBJ2-3, with D maybe TRBD2 (7 bases). The germline V gene has CDR1 SGHTS and CDR2 YDEGEE. V dropped 3 bases and J dropped 3 bases, with 11 bases sitting between them. The CDR3 has 14 residues. The DNA for the CDR3 is TGTGCCAGCAGCTGGGGGGGGGCAACAGATACGCAGTATTTT. It is translated as CASSWGGATDTQYF.

The V call is TRBV28, the J call TRBJ1-5, with 7 bases fitting TRBD1. Germline values: CDR1 MDHEN, CDR2 SYDVKM. The J segment lost 3 bases and the V segment lost 5 bases, leaving 13 bases of the junction unmatched. CDR3 length: 17 amino acids. Here the CDR3 reads CASSLFSIQGPNQPQHF. DNA for the CDR3: TGTGCCAGCAGTCTCTTTTCCATACAGGGGCCCAATCAGCCCCAGCATTTT. Full variable domain (missing parts from reference TRBV28 and TRBJ1-5): DVKVTQSSRYLVKRTGEKVFLECVQDMDHENMFWYRQDPGLGLRLIYFSYDVKMKEKGDIPEGYSVSREKKERFSLILESASTNQTSMYLCASSLFSIQGPNQPQHFGDGTRLSIL.

The V call is TRBV5-1, the J call TRBJ2-1; possibly TRBD2 for D (6 bases). The length of the CDR3 is 15 residues. Trimming cost V 0 bases and J 5 bases, with 12 bases left between them. From germline, CDR1 is SGHRS and CDR2 YFSETQ. The CDR3 loop reads CASSLGPDYNNEQFF. Written as DNA, the CDR3 is TGCGCCAGCAGCTTGGGACCGGACTACAACAATGAGCAGTTCTTC.

The chain has TRBV2 and TRBJ1-1; the match to TRBD1 covers 10 bases. Per germline, CDR1 SNHLY and CDR2 FYNNEI. The length of the CDR3 is 15 residues. The J segment lost 0 bases and the V segment lost 6 bases, leaving 4 bases of the junction unmatched. The CDR3 protein is CASRGQGRVNTEAFF. The CDR3 nucleotides read TGTGCCAGCAGGGGACAGGGGAGGGTGAACACTGAAGCTTTCTTT.

J is TRBJ2-7 and V is TRBV5-1; D remains ambiguous. V was shortened by 4 bases and J by 0 bases, with 17 bases between the two germline ends. CDR3 size: 16 residues. CDR1 SGHRS and CDR2 YFSETQ come from the germline V gene. CDR3 bases: TGCGCCAGCAGCCTACTCAGCCTCCCGAGCTCCTACGAGCAGTACTTC. It is translated as CASSLLSLPSSYEQYF.

This clone was seen a handful of times. This sample includes further DNA sequences coding for the same CDR3. The chain carries TRBV28 and TRBJ2-5, with D possibly TRBD1 on 6 matching bases. Gene TRBJ2-7 matches the end of the DNA better, so the J call may be wrong. Germline values: CDR1 MDHEN, CDR2 SYDVKM. There are 13 residues in the CDR3. In DNA, the CDR3 is TGTGCCAGCAGCCCAAGCAGGGGCTACGAGCAGTACTTC. This translates into CASSPSRGYEQYF.